A single sample is the source of the 13 T cell receptor beta chains below, sequenced in a study of identifying expanded T cells in peripheral blood. Produced via immunoSEQ multiplex PCR; TCRdb's table is partial and in-frame only. The sample lists approximately 90,000 clones; more than 75% were seen once. The specimen was blood. These receptors came from a person aged 18 to 69 in good health.

V and J are TRBV18 and TRBJ1-1; D is unresolved. The CDR3 runs 14 residues. Germline values: CDR1 KGHSH, CDR2 LQKENI. The ends were cut back, 2 bases at V and 7 bases at J, with 14 bases in the middle. CDR3 nucleotides: TGTGCCAGCTCACCAGGCACGCGAGCCGGTGAAGCTTTCTTT. It translates to CASSPGTRAGEAFF.

The J gene is TRBJ1-2, the V gene TRBV9; maybe TRBD1 (5 bases). With 4 bases removed from V and 8 bases from J, the gap between germline ends came to 18 bases. Germline CDR1 and CDR2: SGDLS and YYNGEE. The CDR3 sequence is 14 residues long. The CDR3 loop is CASSPGRTVYGYTF. DNA for the CDR3: TGTGCCAGCAGCCCGGGACGTACTGTGTACGGCTACACCTTC. The whole variable domain, filled in from reference TRBV9 and TRBJ1-2, reads DSGVTQTPKHLITATGQRVTLRCSPRSGDLSVYWYQQSLDQGLQFLIQYYNGEERAKGNILERFSAQQFPDLHSELNLSSLELGDSALYFCASSPGRTVYGYTFGSGTRLTVV.

The chain carries TRBV9 and TRBJ1-3; D not certain. CDR3 size: 13 residues. Looked up from germline, CDR1 is SGDLS and CDR2 is YYNGEE. Deletions cut 4 bases from V and 3 bases from J, with 8 bases between. The CDR3 loop is CASSTSIGNTIYF. DNA of the CDR3: TGTGCCAGCAGCACCTCCATTGGAAACACCATATATTTT.

The chain couples TRBV27 to TRBJ2-7; TRBD1 matches at 7 bases. The CDR3 sequence is 13 residues long. Germline loops: CDR1 MNHEY, CDR2 SMNVEV (reference sequence). V was pared by 0 bases and J by 9 bases, with 5 bases of the junction left unmatched. Here the CDR3 reads CASSLSRGRRQYF. CDR3 sequence (DNA): TGTGCCAGCAGTTTATCGAGGGGGCGTAGGCAGTACTTC.

This clone was seen a handful of times. The rearrangement joins TRBV5-8 to TRBJ1-5; unclear D gene. The germline V and J ends were trimmed by 1 base and 2 bases, with 13 bases remaining between them. The germline gives CDR1 SGHTS, CDR2 YDEGEE. The length of the CDR3 is 16 residues. Here the CDR3 DNA reads TGTGCCAGCAGCTTGTCTGTTACGTATGGCAATCAGCCCCAGCATTTT. This encodes CASSLSVTYGNQPQHF.

The chain uses TRBV7-6 and TRBJ2-3; maybe TRBD2 (5 bases). Trimming pared 0 bases from V and 0 bases from J, leaving 10 bases between. The length of the CDR3 is 16 residues. CDR1 SGHVS and CDR2 FNYEAQ come from the germline V gene. This CDR3 is CASSLAPSTSTDTQYF. In DNA, the CDR3 is TGTGCCAGCAGCTTAGCGCCTAGCACTAGCACAGATACGCAGTATTTT.

The V call is TRBV18, the J call TRBJ2-3, with D possibly being TRBD1 (5 bases). Trimming stripped 0 bases from V and 2 bases from J, with 12 bases between. CDR1 is KGHSH, CDR2 LQKENI, per germline. The CDR3 extends over 16 amino acids. CDR3 in amino acids: CASSPPRQKYTDTQYF. CDR3 in DNA: TGTGCCAGCTCACCACCTAGACAGAAGTACACAGATACGCAGTATTTT.

The rearrangement links TRBV2 to TRBJ2-1; D may be TRBD1 (6 bases). This CDR3 is built from 16 residues. The V end was cut by 2 bases, the J end by 4 bases, with 15 bases between. CDR1 SNHLY and CDR2 FYNNEI come from the germline V gene. CDR3 residues: CASSELTGIEYNEQFF. DNA of the CDR3: TGTGCCAGCAGTGAACTCACAGGGATTGAATACAATGAGCAGTTCTTC.

This chain links TRBV13 with TRBJ2-3; either TRBD1 or TRBD2 may supply D (5 bases each). This CDR3 has 15 amino acids. Trimming took 3 bases from V and 0 from J, leaving 10 bases between them. Germline-derived CDR1 and CDR2 are PRHDT and FYEKMQ (reference sequence). In nucleotides, the CDR3 is TGTGCCAGCAGCTTTCCGGGACGGAGCACAGATACGCAGTATTTT. Amino acid sequence: CASSFPGRSTDTQYF. Using reference TRBV13 and TRBJ2-3 for the parts outside the CDR3, the full variable domain is AAGVIQSPRHLIKEKRETATLKCYPIPRHDTVYWYQQGPGQDPQFLISFYEKMQSDKGSIPDRFSAQQFSDYHSELNMSSLELGDSALYFCASSFPGRSTDTQYFGPGTRLTVL.

The V gene is TRBV19, the J gene TRBJ1-6; D is unclear. Germline CDR1 and CDR2: LNHDA and SQIVND (reference sequence). The CDR3 covers 15 residues. The V gene lost 5 bases and the J gene lost 7 bases, with 15 bases spanning the gap. The CDR3: CASSAGRLGNSPLHF. The CDR3 DNA follows: TGTGCCAGTAGTGCCGGACGTCTGGGGAATTCACCCCTCCACTTT.

Only one count was recorded for this clone. The chain recombines TRBV6-1 with TRBJ1-1; D is ambiguous. The CDR3 runs 14 residues. Germline loops: CDR1 MNHNS, CDR2 SASEGT. Trimming removed 4 bases from V and 5 bases from J, with 14 bases in between. The CDR3 nucleotides read TGTGCCAGCAGTGGAAGGACGACGGGGACTGAAGCTTTCTTT. Its translation: CASSGRTTGTEAFF.

This clone was recorded once. This sequence joins TRBV6-1 and TRBJ1-4; D is uncertain. The CDR3 has 16 residues. The V end was cut by 4 bases, the J end by 2 bases, with 14 bases between. The germline gives CDR1 MNHNS, CDR2 SASEGT. The CDR3 reads CASSVGSQVTNEKLFF. The CDR3 nucleotides are TGTGCCAGCAGTGTTGGGAGCCAGGTCACTAATGAAAAACTGTTTTTT.

This clone was found once. At the DNA level, this CDR3 is encoded by other sequences in the same sample as well. V is TRBV18 and J is TRBJ1-1; D ambiguous. This CDR3 spans 14 amino acids. Deletions cut 2 bases from V and 1 base from J, with 8 bases between. CDR1 and CDR2 (germline): KGHSH, LQKENI. The DNA for the CDR3 is TGTGCCAGCTCACCAGCAGCCCGGAACACTGAAGCTTTCTTT. Its translation: CASSPAARNTEAFF.